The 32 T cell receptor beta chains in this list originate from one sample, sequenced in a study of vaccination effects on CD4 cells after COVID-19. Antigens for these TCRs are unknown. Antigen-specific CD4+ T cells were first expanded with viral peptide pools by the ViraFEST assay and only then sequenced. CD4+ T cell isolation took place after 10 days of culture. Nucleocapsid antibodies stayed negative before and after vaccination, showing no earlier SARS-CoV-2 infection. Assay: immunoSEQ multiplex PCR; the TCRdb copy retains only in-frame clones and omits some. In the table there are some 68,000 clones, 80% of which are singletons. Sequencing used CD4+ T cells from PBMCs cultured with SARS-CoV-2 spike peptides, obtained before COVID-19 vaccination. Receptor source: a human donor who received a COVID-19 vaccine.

The CDR3 protein is CASSLGYTDTQYF. Here the CDR3 DNA reads TGTGCCAGCAGCTTAGGGTACACAGATACGCAGTATTTT. The chain uses TRBV7-9 and TRBJ2-3, with no clear D. Trimming left V 1 base short and J 2 bases short, with 4 bases between. There are 13 residues in the CDR3. Germline V gives CDR1 SEHNR, CDR2 FQNEAQ (reference sequence).

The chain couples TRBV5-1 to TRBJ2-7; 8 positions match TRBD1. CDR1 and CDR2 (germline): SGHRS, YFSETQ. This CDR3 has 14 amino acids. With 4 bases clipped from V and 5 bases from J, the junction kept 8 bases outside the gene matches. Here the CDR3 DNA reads TGCGCCAGCAGCCTGGGGGGACAGGATAACGAGCAGTACGTC. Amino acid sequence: CASSLGGQDNEQYV.

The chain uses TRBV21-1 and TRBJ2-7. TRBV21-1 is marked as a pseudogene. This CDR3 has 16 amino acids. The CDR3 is CASSKGGSGRAYEQYV. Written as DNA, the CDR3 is TGTGCCAGCAGCAAAGGAGGGTCAGGGAGAGCCTACGAGCAGTACGTC.

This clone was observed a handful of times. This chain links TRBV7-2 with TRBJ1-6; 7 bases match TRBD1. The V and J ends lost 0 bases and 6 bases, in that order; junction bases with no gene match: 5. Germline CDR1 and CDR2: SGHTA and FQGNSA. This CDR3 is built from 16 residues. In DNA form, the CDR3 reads TGTGCCAGCAGCTTAGCAGGAGGGGGCTTTAATTCACCCCTCCACTTT. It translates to CASSLAGGGFNSPLHF.

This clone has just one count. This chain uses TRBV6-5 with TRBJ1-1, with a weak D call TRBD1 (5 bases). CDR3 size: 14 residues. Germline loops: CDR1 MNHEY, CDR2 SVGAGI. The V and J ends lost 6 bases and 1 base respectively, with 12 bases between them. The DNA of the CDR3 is TGTGCCAGCAGCTCCACCGGGGGGAACACTGAAGCTTTCTTT. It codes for CASSSTGGNTEAFF.

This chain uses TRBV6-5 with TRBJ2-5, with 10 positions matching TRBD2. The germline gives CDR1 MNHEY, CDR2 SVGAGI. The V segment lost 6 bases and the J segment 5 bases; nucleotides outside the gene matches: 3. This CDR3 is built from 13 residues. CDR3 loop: CASRVLAGETQYF. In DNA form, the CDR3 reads TGTGCCAGCAGGGTACTAGCGGGGGAGACCCAGTACTTC.

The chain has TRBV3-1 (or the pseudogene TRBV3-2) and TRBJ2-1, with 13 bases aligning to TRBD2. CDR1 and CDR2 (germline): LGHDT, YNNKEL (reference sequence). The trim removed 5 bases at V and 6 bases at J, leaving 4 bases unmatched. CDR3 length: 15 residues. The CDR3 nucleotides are TGTGCCAGCAGCAAACTAGCGGGGGGGCCCAATGAGCAGTTCTTC. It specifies CASSKLAGGPNEQFF.

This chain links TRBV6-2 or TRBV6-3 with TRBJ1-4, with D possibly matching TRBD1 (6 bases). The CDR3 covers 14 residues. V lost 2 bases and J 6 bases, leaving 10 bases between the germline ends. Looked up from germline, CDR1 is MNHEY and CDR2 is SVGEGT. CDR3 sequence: CASSYRGGDEKLFF. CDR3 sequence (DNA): TGTGCCAGCAGTTACAGAGGGGGTGATGAAAAACTGTTTTTT.

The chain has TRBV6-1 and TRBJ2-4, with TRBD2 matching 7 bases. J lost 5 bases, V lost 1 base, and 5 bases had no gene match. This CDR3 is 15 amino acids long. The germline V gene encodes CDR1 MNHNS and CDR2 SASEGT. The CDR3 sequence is CASSEGLAAQNIQYF. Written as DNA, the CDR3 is TGTGCCAGCAGTGAAGGGCTAGCGGCCCAAAACATTCAGTACTTC.

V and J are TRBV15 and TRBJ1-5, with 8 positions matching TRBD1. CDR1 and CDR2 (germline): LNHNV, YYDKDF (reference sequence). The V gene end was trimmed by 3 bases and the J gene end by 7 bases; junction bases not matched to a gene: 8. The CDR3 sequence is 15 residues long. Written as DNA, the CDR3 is TGTGCCACCAGCAGCGGGAGGACAGGGCCCCAGCCCCAGCATTTT. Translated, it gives CATSSGRTGPQPQHF.

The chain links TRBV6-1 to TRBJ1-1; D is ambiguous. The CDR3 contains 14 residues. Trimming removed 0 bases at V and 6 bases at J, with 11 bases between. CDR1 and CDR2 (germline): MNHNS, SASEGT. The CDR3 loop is CASSEARQSAEAFF. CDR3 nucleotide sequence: TGTGCCAGCAGTGAAGCGCGGCAGTCGGCTGAAGCTTTCTTT.

CDR3 sequence reads: CASSLESGTQYF. CDR3 nucleotides: TGCGCCAGCAGCTTGGAGTCAGGGACGCAGTATTTT. The rearrangement joins TRBV5-1 to TRBJ2-3, with D maybe TRBD1 (5 bases). V was pared by 0 bases and J by 9 bases, with 8 bases between. Per the germline V gene, CDR1 is SGHRS and CDR2 is YFSETQ. The CDR3 is made up of 12 amino acids.

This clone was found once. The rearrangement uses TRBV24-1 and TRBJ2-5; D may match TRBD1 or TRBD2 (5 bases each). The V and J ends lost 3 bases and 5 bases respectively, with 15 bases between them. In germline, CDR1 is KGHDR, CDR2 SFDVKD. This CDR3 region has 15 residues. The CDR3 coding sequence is TGTGCCACCAGTGATGCCCGGGACCGACGGGAGACCCAGTACTTC. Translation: CATSDARDRRETQYF.

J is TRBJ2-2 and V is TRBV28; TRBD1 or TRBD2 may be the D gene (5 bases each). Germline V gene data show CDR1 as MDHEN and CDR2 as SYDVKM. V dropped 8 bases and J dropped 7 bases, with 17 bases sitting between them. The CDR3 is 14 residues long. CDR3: CASLPGPLSGELFF. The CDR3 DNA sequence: TGTGCCAGCCTGCCGGGACCGCTTAGCGGGGAGCTGTTTTTT.

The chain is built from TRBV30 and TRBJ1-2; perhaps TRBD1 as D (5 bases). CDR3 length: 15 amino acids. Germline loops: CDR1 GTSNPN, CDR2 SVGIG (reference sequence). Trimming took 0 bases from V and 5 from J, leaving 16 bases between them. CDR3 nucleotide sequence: TGTGCCTGGAGTGTAACTAAGGGACCTTATTATGGCTACACCTTC. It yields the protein CAWSVTKGPYYGYTF.

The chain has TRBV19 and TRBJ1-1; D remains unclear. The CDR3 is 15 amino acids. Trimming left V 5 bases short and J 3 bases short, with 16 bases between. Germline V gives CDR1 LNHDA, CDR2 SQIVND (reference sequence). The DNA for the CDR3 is TGTGCCAGTAGTCAATTAGGCCCTGGGGACACTGAAGCTTTCTTT. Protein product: CASSQLGPGDTEAFF.

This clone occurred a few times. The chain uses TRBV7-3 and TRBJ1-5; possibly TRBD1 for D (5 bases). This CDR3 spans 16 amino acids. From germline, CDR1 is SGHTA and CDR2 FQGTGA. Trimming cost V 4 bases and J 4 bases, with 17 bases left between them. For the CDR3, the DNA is TGTGCCAGCAGCTATCGCAGGGCATTCATTAATCAGCCCCAGCATTTT. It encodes CASSYRRAFINQPQHF.

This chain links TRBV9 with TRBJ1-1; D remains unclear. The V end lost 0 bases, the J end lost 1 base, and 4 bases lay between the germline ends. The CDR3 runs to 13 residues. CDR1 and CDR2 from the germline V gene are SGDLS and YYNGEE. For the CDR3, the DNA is TGTGCCAGCAGCGTAGCAGGGAACACTGAAGCTTTCTTT. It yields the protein CASSVAGNTEAFF.

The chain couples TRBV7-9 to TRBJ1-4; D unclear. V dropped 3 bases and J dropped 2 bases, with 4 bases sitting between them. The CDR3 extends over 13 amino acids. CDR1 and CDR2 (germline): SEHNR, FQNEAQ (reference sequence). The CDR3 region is CASSFGTNEKLFF. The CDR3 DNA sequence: TGTGCCAGCAGCTTCGGGACTAATGAAAAACTGTTTTTT.

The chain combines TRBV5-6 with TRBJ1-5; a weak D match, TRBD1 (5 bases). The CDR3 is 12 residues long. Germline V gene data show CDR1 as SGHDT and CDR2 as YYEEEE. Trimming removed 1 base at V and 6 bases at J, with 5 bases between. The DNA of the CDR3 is TGTGCCAGCAGCTTGAGGGGTCAGCCCCAGCATTTT. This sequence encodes CASSLRGQPQHF. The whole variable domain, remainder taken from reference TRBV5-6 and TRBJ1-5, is DAGVTQSPTHLIKTRGQQVTLRCSPKSGHDTVSWYQQALGQGPQFIFQYYEEEERQRGNFPDRFSGHQFPNYSSELNVNALLLGDSALYLCASSLRGQPQHFGDGTRLSIL.

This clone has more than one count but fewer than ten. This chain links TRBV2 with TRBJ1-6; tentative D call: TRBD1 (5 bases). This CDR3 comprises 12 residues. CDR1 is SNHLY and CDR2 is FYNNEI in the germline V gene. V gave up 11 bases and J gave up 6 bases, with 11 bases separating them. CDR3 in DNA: TGTGCCGGGGGGGATCGTAATTCACCCCTCCACTTT. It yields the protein CAGGDRNSPLHF.

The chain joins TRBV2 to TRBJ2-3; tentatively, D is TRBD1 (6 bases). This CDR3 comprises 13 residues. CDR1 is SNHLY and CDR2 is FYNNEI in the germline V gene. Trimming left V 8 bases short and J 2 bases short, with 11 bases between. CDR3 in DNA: TGTGCCAGCTACGCAGGGGCCACAGATACGCAGTATTTT. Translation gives CASYAGATDTQYF.

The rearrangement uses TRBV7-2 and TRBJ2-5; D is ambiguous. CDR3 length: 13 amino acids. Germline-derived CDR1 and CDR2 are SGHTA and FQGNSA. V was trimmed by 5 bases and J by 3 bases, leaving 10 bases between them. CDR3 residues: CASSPSQKETQYF. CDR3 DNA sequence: TGTGCCAGCAGCCCTTCTCAGAAAGAGACCCAGTACTTC.

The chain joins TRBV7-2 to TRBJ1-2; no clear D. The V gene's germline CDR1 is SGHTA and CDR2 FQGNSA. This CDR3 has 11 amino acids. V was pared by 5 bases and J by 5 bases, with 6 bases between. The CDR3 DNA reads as TGTGCCAGCAGCCCTAGTTATGGCTACACCTTC. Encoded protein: CASSPSYGYTF.

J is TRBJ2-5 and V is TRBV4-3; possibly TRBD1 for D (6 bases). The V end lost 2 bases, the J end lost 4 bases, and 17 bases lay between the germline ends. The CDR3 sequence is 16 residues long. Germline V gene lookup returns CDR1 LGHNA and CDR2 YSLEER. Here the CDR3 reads CASSQPPGHPRETQYF. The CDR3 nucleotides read TGCGCCAGCAGCCAACCCCCGGGACACCCTCGAGAGACCCAGTACTTC.

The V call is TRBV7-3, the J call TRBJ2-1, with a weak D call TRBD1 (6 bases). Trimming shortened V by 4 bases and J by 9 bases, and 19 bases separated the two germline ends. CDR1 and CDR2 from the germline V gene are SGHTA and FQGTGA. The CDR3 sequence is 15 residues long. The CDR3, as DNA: TGTGCCAGCAGCTCCACCAGTGACAGGAGAGGTGAGCAGTTCTTC. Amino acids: CASSSTSDRRGEQFF.

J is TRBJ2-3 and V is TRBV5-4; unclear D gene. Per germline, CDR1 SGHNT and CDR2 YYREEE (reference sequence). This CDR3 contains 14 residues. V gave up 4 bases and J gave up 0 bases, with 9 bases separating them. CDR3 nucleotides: TGTGCCAGCAGCAGCAAACAAAGCACAGATACGCAGTATTTT. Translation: CASSSKQSTDTQYF.

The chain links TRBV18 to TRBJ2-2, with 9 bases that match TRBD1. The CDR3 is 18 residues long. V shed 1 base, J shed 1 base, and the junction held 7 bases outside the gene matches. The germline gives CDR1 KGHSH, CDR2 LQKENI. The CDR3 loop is CASSPLYGTGRNTGELFF. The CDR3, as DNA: TGTGCCAGCTCACCACTTTACGGGACAGGGAGGAACACCGGGGAGCTGTTTTTT.

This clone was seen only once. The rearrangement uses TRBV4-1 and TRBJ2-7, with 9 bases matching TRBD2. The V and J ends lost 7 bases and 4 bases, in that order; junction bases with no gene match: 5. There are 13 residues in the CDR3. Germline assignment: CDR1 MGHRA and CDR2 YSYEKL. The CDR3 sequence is CASNVAGAYEQYV. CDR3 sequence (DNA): TGCGCCAGCAATGTAGCGGGGGCTTACGAGCAGTACGTC.

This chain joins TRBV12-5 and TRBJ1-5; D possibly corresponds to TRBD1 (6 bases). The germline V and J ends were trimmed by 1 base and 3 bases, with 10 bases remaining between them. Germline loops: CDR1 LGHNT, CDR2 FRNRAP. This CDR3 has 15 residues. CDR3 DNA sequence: TGTGCTAGTGGTTTGGGGACAGTTGCCAATCAGCCCCAGCATTTT. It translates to CASGLGTVANQPQHF.

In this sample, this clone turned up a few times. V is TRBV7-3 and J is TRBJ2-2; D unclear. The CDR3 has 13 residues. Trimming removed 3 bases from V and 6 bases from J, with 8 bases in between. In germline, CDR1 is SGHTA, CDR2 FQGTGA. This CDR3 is CASSFGVPGELFF. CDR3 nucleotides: TGTGCCAGCAGCTTCGGCGTCCCCGGGGAGCTGTTTTTT. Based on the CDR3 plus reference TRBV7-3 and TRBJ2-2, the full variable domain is GAGVSQTPSNKVTEKGKYVELRCDPISGHTALYWYRQSLGQGPEFLIYFQGTGAADDSGLPNDRFFAVRPEGSVSTLKIQRTERGDSAVYLCASSFGVPGELFFGEGSRLTVL.

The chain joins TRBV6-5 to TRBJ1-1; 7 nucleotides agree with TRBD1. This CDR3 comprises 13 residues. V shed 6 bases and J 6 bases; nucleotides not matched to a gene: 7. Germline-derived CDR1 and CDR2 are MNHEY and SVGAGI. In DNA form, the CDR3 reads TGTGCCAGCAGCCGTAGGGACAGCGCTGAAGCTTTCTTT. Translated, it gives CASSRRDSAEAFF.